This T cell receptor (beta chain) was profiled in a study of T-cell memory formation after mild COVID-19. Study as a whole: The study found TCR clusters largely donor specific. General study points: Contracting clones localized mainly to CM and EM when CD4+ and mainly to EMRA when CD8+.

This clonotype was seen more than once but under ten times. The antigen is not known. Researchers used 5'RACE with constant-segment primers to make TCR alpha and TCR beta cDNA libraries that carry sample barcodes and UMIs. Each CDR3 protein is one row after TCRdb ran MiXCR on the 5' RACE reads. The sample consists of about 110,000 distinct CDR3 sequences, 15% to 20% of them appearing once. This CDR3 is 18 amino acids long. From germline, CDR1 is LNHNV and CDR2 YYDKDF (reference sequence). V shed 1 base and J 3 bases; nucleotides not matched to a gene: 7. The sequenced material came from PBMCs or a T cell subset sorted from them (not recorded which). This chain joins TRBV15 and TRBJ2-1; 12 positions match TRBD2. The sequence derives from an adult woman who had mild COVID-19 (a few samples of this study predate the infection). Cell type and time point are not known. CDR3 loop: CATSRVFGTSGLYNEQFF. CDR3 nucleotides: TGTGCCACCAGCAGAGTTTTCGGGACTAGCGGGCTCTACAATGAGCAGTTCTTC.